What follows are 25 T cell receptor beta chains derived from one specimen sequenced in a study of T cell repertoires in cytomegalovirus infection (dated by TCRdb to between 2018 and 2021). Instrument on record: Illumina HiSeq 1500. The public reads were reanalyzed by TCRdb: fastp trimming at Q25, MiXCR alignment, in-frame beta chains only. When rows share a CDR3 protein, they turn into one entry using the most common DNA and genes. This sample has some 680,000 distinct CDR3 sequences in its table, and 35% to 40% of those were observed once. 2.8% of the sample goes to the ten largest clones. The sample comprised PBMCs. Receptors were obtained from a human donor in good health (CMV status not recorded). Some clones in this sample may be carry-over from other donors' samples.

The V gene is TRBV7-9, the J gene TRBJ1-4; D is ambiguous. This CDR3 spans 12 amino acids. CDR1 and CDR2 from the germline V gene are SEHNR and FQNEAQ (reference sequence). Trimming took off 3 bases at V and 11 bases at J, with 10 bases between the two ends. The CDR3 region has the DNA TGTGCCAGCAGCTTTGAGGGCGCTAAACTGTTTTTT. Protein: CASSFEGAKLFF.

The rearrangement links TRBV7-2 to TRBJ2-3; maybe TRBD1 (6 bases). Trimming took off 4 bases at V and 2 bases at J, with 19 bases between the two ends. The V gene's germline CDR1 is SGHTA and CDR2 FQGNSA. This CDR3 has 17 amino acids. The DNA for the CDR3 is TGTGCCAGCAGCTCCCTTCAAATACAGGGCAACACAGATACGCAGTATTTT. Protein sequence: CASSSLQIQGNTDTQYF.

V usage is TRBV27 and J usage is TRBJ1-5, with TRBD1 matching over 7 bases. Germline loops: CDR1 MNHEY, CDR2 SMNVEV (reference sequence). J gave up 2 bases and V 4 bases, and 8 bases lay outside the gene matches. This CDR3 has 16 amino acids. CDR3 sequence (DNA): TGTGCCAGCAGTTCCAGACAGGGTTGGGGCAATCAGCCCCAGCATTTT. Its translation: CASSSRQGWGNQPQHF.

A few counts support this clonotype. The chain joins TRBV27 to TRBJ1-1, with D possibly TRBD1 on 5 matching bases. The germline gives CDR1 MNHEY, CDR2 SMNVEV (reference sequence). Trimming took 5 bases from V and 2 from J, leaving 12 bases between them. CDR3 size: 14 residues. The CDR3 bases are TGTGCCAGCAGTCCCTTGGGGCGTAACACTGAAGCTTTCTTT. Its protein is CASSPLGRNTEAFF.

The count of this clonotype is one. The germline gene is not matched at one end of the junction; a read error may be the cause. The rearrangement links TRBV7-8 to TRBJ1-1; D may be TRBD1 (5 bases). The V gene's germline CDR1 is SGHVS and CDR2 FQNEAQ. The CDR3 has 15 residues. CDR3 coding DNA: TGTGCCAGCAGTTACGAAGGGACGGTCAACACTGACGCTTTCTTT. It encodes CASSYEGTVNTDAFF.

As regards this clonotype: One end of the junction is discordant with germline, which a read error may explain. The gene calls are TRBV20-1 and TRBJ2-2; D possibly corresponds to TRBD2 (5 bases). Germline-derived CDR1 and CDR2 are DFQATT and SNEGSKA (reference sequence). The CDR3 spans 14 residues. The CDR3 reads CSAKDWSNTWELFF. The CDR3 DNA follows: TGCAGTGCTAAGGACTGGTCGAACACCTGGGAGCTGTTTTTT.

This clonotype appeared many times. The CDR3 DNA sequence: TGTGCCAGCAGTTCCTTAAGGGACAGGGGGCCTCGAGCTAACTATGGCTACACCTTC. It encodes CASSSLRDRGPRANYGYTF. The chain employs TRBV28 and TRBJ1-2; TRBD1 matches at 12 bases. The CDR3 loop spans 19 amino acids. The V gene's germline CDR1 is MDHEN and CDR2 SYDVKM. Unmatched junction bases numbered 12, after V lost 4 bases and J lost 0 bases.

The chain employs TRBV11-2 and TRBJ2-5; 7 bases are a match to TRBD2. Germline V gene lookup returns CDR1 SGHAT and CDR2 FQNNGV. Trimming at V came to 3 bases and at J to 2 bases, leaving 6 bases not matched to a gene. CDR3 length: 15 residues. The CDR3 spells CASSFGGGVQETQYF. DNA of the CDR3: TGTGCCAGCAGCTTTGGGGGAGGGGTACAAGAGACCCAGTACTTC.

This chain connects TRBV19 to TRBJ1-1, with D unresolved. The CDR3 contains 15 residues. CDR1 and CDR2 from the germline V gene are LNHDA and SQIVND (reference sequence). Trimming stripped 5 bases from V and 0 bases from J, with 13 bases between. This CDR3 reads CASSGPASMNTEAFF. The CDR3 nucleotides read TGTGCCAGTAGTGGCCCGGCAAGCATGAACACTGAAGCTTTCTTT.

This clonotype was observed many times. The CDR3 loop is CASSLPDNGYTF. The CDR3 nucleotides read TGCGCCAGCAGCTTGCCGGACAATGGCTACACCTTC. This chain joins TRBV5-1 and TRBJ1-2, with TRBD1 as a possible D gene (5 bases). The CDR3 loop spans 12 amino acids. V lost 1 base to trimming and J lost 6 bases, with 7 bases between them. In germline, CDR1 is SGHRS, CDR2 YFSETQ.

In this sample, this clonotype turned up a few times. This chain connects TRBV6-5 to TRBJ1-4; D gene uncertain. There are 18 residues in the CDR3. Germline V gene lookup returns CDR1 MNHEY and CDR2 SVGAGI. V was cut by 0 bases and J by 0 bases, with 14 bases left in between. The CDR3 region is CASSYSLSALATNEKLFF. DNA of the CDR3: TGTGCCAGCAGTTACTCGTTGTCGGCTCTTGCAACTAATGAAAAACTGTTTTTT.

J is TRBJ2-2 and V is TRBV7-2; 10 positions match TRBD2. Germline V gene data show CDR1 as SGHTA and CDR2 as FQGNSA. V lost 6 bases and J lost 4; bases outside the gene matches: 5. This CDR3 has 15 residues. The CDR3 reads CASRTIAGGTGELFF. CDR3 coding DNA: TGTGCCAGCAGGACAATAGCGGGGGGCACCGGGGAGCTGTTTTTT.

A word on this clonotype: Germline is not matched at one junction end, which may reflect a read error. The J gene is TRBJ2-2, the V gene TRBV7-6, with D possibly matching TRBD1 (6 bases). Germline CDR1 and CDR2: SGHVS and FNYEAQ. This CDR3 is built from 14 residues. The DNA for the CDR3 is TGTGCCAGCAGCCCCACAGGGAACTCCGGGGAGCTGTTTTTT. Translating gives CASSPTGNSGELFF.

The V call is TRBV29-1, the J call TRBJ2-2; TRBD2 agrees at 7 bases. Trimming cost V 5 bases and J 8 bases; bases outside gene matches: 14. CDR1 SQVTM and CDR2 ANQGSEA come from the germline V gene. CDR3 length: 15 residues. The CDR3 region has the DNA TGCAGCGTTTCGACCCTGACTAGCTGGGGAGGGGAGCTGTTTTTT. Amino acids: CSVSTLTSWGGELFF.

There are a few counts of this clonotype. The V call is TRBV27, the J call TRBJ2-1; D perhaps matches TRBD2 (6 bases). The CDR3 totals 13 residues. Deletions cut 0 bases from V and 8 bases from J, with 8 bases between. CDR1 and CDR2 from the germline V gene are MNHEY and SMNVEV (reference sequence). The CDR3 nucleotides read TGTGCCAGCAGTTTATCGGGGGGTGATGAGCAGTTCTTC. Its translation: CASSLSGGDEQFF.

This clonotype showed up many times. The chain carries TRBV7-9 and TRBJ1-1; tentative D call: TRBD1 (6 bases). Looked up from germline, CDR1 is SEHNR and CDR2 is FQNEAQ (reference sequence). V shed 3 bases and J shed 0 bases, with 8 bases lying between them. This CDR3 contains 14 residues. The CDR3 DNA reads TGTGCCAGCAGCTTCGGGACAATGAACACTGAAGCTTTCTTT. As protein: CASSFGTMNTEAFF.

The chain is built from TRBV12-3 or TRBV12-4 and TRBJ2-7; D may be TRBD1 or TRBD2 (5 bases each). This CDR3 is 16 amino acids long. V lost 2 bases, J lost 0 bases, and 14 bases lay in between. This CDR3 is CASSLTGTSSSYEQYF. CDR3 nucleotides: TGTGCCAGCAGTTTAACCGGGACCTCGAGCTCCTACGAGCAGTACTTC.

This clonotype was observed a handful of times. The genes are TRBV7-3 and TRBJ2-7, with 7 bases aligning to TRBD1. The V and J ends lost 4 bases and 0 bases, in that order; junction bases with no gene match: 6. Germline-derived CDR1 and CDR2 are SGHTA and FQGTGA. This CDR3 spans 15 amino acids. The CDR3 DNA sequence: TGTGCCAGCAGCTCGGGACAGAGAAGCTCCTACGAGCAGTACTTC. The encoded protein is CASSSGQRSSYEQYF. Based on the CDR3 plus reference TRBV7-3 and TRBJ2-7, the full variable domain is GAGVSQTPSNKVTEKGKYVELRCDPISGHTALYWYRQSLGQGPEFLIYFQGTGAADDSGLPNDRFFAVRPEGSVSTLKIQRTERGDSAVYLCASSSGQRSSYEQYFGPGTRLTVT.

This clonotype has only one observation. This chain links TRBV7-9 with TRBJ1-4; D is uncertain. Germline lookup yields CDR1 SEHNR and CDR2 FQNEAQ (reference sequence). V lost 5 bases, J lost 3 bases, and 13 bases lay in between. The CDR3 has 15 amino acids. CDR3 coding DNA: TGTGCCAGCAGCCCATCACAGAGTTCTAATGAAAAACTGTTTTTT. Residues: CASSPSQSSNEKLFF.

This clonotype has a handful of counts. The CDR3 sequence is CASSPSGLNTGELFF. CDR3 nucleotides: TGCGCCAGCAGCCCTAGCGGGTTGAACACCGGGGAGCTGTTTTTT. The chain couples TRBV5-1 to TRBJ2-2; 8 bases are a match to TRBD2. CDR1 SGHRS and CDR2 YFSETQ come from the germline V gene. The CDR3 is 15 residues long. Trimming removed 4 bases from V and 1 base from J; junction bases left unmatched: 3.

This clonotype was picked up a small number of times. The chain recombines TRBV20-1 with TRBJ2-7; D gene ambiguous. CDR3 length equals 13 residues. Germline V gene lookup returns CDR1 DFQATT and CDR2 SNEGSKA (reference sequence). V lost 0 bases to trimming and J lost 1 base, with 7 bases between them. This CDR3 is CSARDLPSYEQYF. The CDR3 DNA follows: TGCAGTGCTAGAGATCTCCCATCCTACGAGCAGTACTTC.

The genes are TRBV4-2 and TRBJ2-7; TRBD1 matches at 8 bases. The germline V gene has CDR1 LGHNA and CDR2 YNFKEQ. Trimming at V came to 0 bases and at J to 2 bases, leaving 9 bases not matched to a gene. This CDR3 region has 17 residues. The CDR3 loop reads CASSQDGEDRVAYEQYF. As DNA, the CDR3 is TGTGCCAGCAGCCAAGATGGGGAGGACAGGGTTGCCTACGAGCAGTACTTC.

The J gene is TRBJ2-1, the V gene TRBV29-1; 7 bases match TRBD1. J gave up 7 bases and V 4 bases, and 13 bases lay outside the gene matches. Per germline, CDR1 SQVTM and CDR2 ANQGSEA. The CDR3 has 15 residues. The CDR3, as DNA: TGCAGCGTTGCATCAGGGGGTGGGAAGAGGAATGAGCAGTTCTTC. Translation: CSVASGGGKRNEQFF.

The V gene is TRBV4-1, the J gene TRBJ1-2; TRBD1 is a possible D gene (6 bases). Trimming shortened V by 4 bases and J by 4 bases, and 13 bases separated the two germline ends. The CDR3 loop spans 14 amino acids. Looked up from germline, CDR1 is MGHRA and CDR2 is YSYEKL. In nucleotides, the CDR3 is TGCGCCAGCAGCCCGTCCCGGGACACCTATGGCTACACCTTC. It yields the protein CASSPSRDTYGYTF.

The V call is TRBV12-3 or TRBV12-4, the J call TRBJ1-1; 9 bases are a match to TRBD1. Trimming cost V 4 bases and J 5 bases; bases outside gene matches: 8. The length of the CDR3 is 15 residues. The CDR3 DNA reads TGTGCCAGCAGTTCTCGACAGGGGGGAGTTACTGAAGCTTTCTTT. Protein: CASSSRQGGVTEAFF.